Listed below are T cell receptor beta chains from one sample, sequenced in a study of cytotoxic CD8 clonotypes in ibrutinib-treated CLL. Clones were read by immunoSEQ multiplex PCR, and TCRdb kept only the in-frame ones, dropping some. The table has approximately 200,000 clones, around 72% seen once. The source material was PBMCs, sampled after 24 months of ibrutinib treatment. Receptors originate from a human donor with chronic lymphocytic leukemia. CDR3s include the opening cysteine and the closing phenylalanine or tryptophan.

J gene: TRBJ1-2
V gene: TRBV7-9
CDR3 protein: CASSLVGQGHGYTF

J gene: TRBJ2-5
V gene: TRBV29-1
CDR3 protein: CSVDVAGSWETQYF

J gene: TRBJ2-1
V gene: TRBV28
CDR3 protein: CASSLVRTYNEQFF

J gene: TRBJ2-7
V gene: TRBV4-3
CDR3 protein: CASSPAGGRQNEQYF

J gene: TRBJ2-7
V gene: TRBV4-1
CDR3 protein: CASSQSEGLGLALDYEQYF

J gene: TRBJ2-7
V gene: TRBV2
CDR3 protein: CATHRDSSYEQYF

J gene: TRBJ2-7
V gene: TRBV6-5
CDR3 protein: CAAGFSYEQYF

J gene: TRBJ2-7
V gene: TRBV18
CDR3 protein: CASSSARQAFTYEQYF

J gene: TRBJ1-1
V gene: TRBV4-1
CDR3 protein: CASISETGDTEAFF

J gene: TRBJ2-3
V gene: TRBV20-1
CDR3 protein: CSAALAGAQYF

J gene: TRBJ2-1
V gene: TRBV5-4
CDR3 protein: CASSLGGRAYNEQFF

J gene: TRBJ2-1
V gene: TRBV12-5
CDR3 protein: CASGLRASGRASYNEQFF

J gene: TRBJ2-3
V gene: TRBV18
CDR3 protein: CASSPDTDTQYF

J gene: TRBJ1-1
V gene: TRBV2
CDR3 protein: CASRAGTGRTEAFF

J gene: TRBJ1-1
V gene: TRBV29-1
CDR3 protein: CSVEEPMGTNTEAFF

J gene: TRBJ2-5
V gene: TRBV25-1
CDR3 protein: CASSEYSGYPGETQYF

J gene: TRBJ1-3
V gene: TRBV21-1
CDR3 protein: CALPGAARYSGNTIYF

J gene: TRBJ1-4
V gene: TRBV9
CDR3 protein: CASSAQGGAAEKLFF

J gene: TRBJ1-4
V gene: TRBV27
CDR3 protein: CASSGTWAFNEKLFF

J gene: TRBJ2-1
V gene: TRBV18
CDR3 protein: CASSPTSGYNEQFF

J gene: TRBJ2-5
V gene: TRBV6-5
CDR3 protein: CASSLGETQYF

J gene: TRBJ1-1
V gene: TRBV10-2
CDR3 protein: CASGKTAMNTEAFF

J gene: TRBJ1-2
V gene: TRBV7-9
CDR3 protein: CASSSAGTQSGYGYTF

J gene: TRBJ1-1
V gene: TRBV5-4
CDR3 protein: CASSLGRDTEAFF

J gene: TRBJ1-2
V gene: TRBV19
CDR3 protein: CASSKTAYGYTF

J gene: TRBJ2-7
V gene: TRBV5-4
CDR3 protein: CASSPNTGEAYEQYF

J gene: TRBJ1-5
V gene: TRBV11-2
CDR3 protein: CASSPGLDQPQHF

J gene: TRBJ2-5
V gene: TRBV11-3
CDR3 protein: CASSYGQDQETQYF

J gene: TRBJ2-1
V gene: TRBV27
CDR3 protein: CASSLSLRTRVYNEQFF

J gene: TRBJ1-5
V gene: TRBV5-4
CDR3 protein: CASSLAQGYQPQHF

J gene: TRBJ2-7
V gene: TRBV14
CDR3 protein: CASSQVGFSYEQYF

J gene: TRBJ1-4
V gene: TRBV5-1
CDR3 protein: CASSLVGGIGEKLFF

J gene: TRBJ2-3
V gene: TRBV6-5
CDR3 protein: CASSRATSTDTQYF

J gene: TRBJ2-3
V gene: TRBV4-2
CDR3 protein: CASSLQPLRGSTDTQYF

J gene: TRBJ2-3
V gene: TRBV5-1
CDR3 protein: CASSLPQRDTQYF

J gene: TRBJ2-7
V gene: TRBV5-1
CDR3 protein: CASSRQGYEQYF

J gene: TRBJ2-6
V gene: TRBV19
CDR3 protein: CASSILFRTSGANVLTF

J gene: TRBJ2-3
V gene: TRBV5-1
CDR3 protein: CASESWGSTDTQYF